This T cell receptor beta chain comes out of a study of T cell responses to AZD1222 COVID-19 vaccine. Study context: Analyses pooled second doses at about 4 or about 12 weeks.

Note on this clone: Its cognate antigen is unknown.

In germline, CDR1 is GTSNPN, CDR2 SVGIG (reference sequence). The CDR3 runs to 12 residues. V lost 4 bases and J lost 3; bases outside the gene matches: 2. Sequenced by immunoSEQ multiplex PCR; TCRdb stores in-frame clones only, minus some. The sample lists tens of thousands of clones, just over 90% seen once, with more than 4.5% in the top ten. General study results and limits: In all cases, repertoires were sampled only after the peak T cell response. The donor group comprised mostly white British people and more females; the analysis possibly underestimated clonal diversity.

The origin of this receptor is an adult in good health. This material consisted of peripheral blood, taken on day 0 of AZD1222 vaccination. The V gene is TRBV30, the J gene TRBJ2-7, with 8 bases identical to TRBD2. CDR3 DNA: TGTGCCTGGAACGCGGGGGGCTACGAGCAGTACTTC. It is translated as CAWNAGGYEQYF.